The present TCR beta chain was sequenced within a study of T cells in Graves' hyperthyroidism and ophthalmopathy. Across the whole study: Before treatment of any kind, peripheral blood was taken at initial diagnosis. Study-level findings and limits: The model identified upcoming ophthalmopathy a median roughly 6 months ahead of onset.

RNA transcripts served as the template for amplifying TCR beta CDR3 regions. The HTBI set primed first-round TCR CDR3 RT-PCR. Using its own MiXCR run on the multiplex PCR reads, TCRdb lists one record per CDR3 protein. The sample records fewer than 350,000 distinct CDR3 sequences, around 15% being singletons. Per the germline V gene, CDR1 is MNHNS and CDR2 is SASEGT. This CDR3 comprises 14 residues. Trimming removed 5 bases from V and 9 bases from J; junction bases left unmatched: 8. This clonotype was picked up many times. Antigen: not known. Diagnostic decisions used clinical symptoms, serum thyroxine and TRAb, thyroid ultrasound and orbital computed tomography. The authors obtained PBMCs from around 11 ml of fresh peripheral blood.

The sequenced material came from blood. The clonotype originates from a woman between 50 and 59 years old with Graves' hyperthyroidism that later progressed to Graves' ophthalmopathy. V usage is TRBV6-1 and J usage is TRBJ2-1; 9 nucleotides agree with TRBD1. CDR3 DNA: TGTGCCAGCAGTACCGGGACAGGGAGGTCTGAGCAGTTCTTC. Protein: CASSTGTGRSEQFF.